This TCR beta chain was identified in a study of blood T cells in healthy people across ages. The authors ran a second PCR of about 7 to 11 cycles using a sample-barcoded 5' primer and a J-beta primer mix. MiXCR, run by TCRdb on the 5' RACE reads, gives a single entry per CDR3 protein. The sample yields under 2,000,000 distinct CDR3 sequences, roughly 52% seen once. Looked up from germline, CDR1 is SGDLS and CDR2 is YYNGEE. Trimming took off 0 bases at V and 5 bases at J, with 12 bases between the two ends. The CDR3 consists of 15 residues. Sequencing was performed on blood. The rearrangement uses TRBV9 and TRBJ2-1; possible D gene TRBD2, 5 bases. This TCR came from a woman aged 40 to 55 in good health. The CDR3 sequence is CASSVGGLPHNEQFF. Written as DNA, the CDR3 is TGTGCCAGCAGCGTAGGAGGGCTTCCCCACAATGAGCAGTTCTTC.